This TCR beta chain was identified in a study of T-cell reconstitution after alpha-beta-depleted transplantation in children. Notes on the study in general: At day 60, the high TCRbeta diversity found in some patients originated from recipient T cells and thymic progenitors that had survived. Hyperexpanded clones declined; after one year, newly produced T cells mostly supplied diversity. Reportedly, alpha-beta T cells present about two months post-transplant originated from several hundred expanded clones of graft origin.

For TCRbeta, the library was prepared with unique molecular identifiers. TCRdb passed the PCR reads through MiXCR, listing each CDR3 protein once. The table records more than 400,000 distinct CDR3 sequences, approximately 10% of them present only once. The CDR3 has 15 residues. J lost 6 bases, V lost 6 bases, and 4 bases had no gene match. Germline CDR1 reads MDHEN; CDR2 reads SYDVKM. This clonotype was recorded many times. Its antigen is unidentified. The sequence was obtained from a female patient between 2 and 10 years old who had a stem cell transplant for aplastic anemia, so the T cells may come from the graft donor. The chain uses TRBV28 and TRBJ2-1; 14 bases line up with TRBD2. The sample here was PBMCs, mostly from graft donor cells, taken 180 days after TCRalphabeta/CD19-depleted stem cell transplant. This CDR3 reads CASSPGTSGSNEQFF. The DNA of the CDR3 is TGTGCCAGCAGCCCAGGGACTAGCGGGAGCAATGAGCAGTTCTTC. Using reference TRBV28 and TRBJ2-1 for the parts outside the CDR3, the full variable domain is DVKVTQSSRYLVKRTGEKVFLECVQDMDHENMFWYRQDPGLGLRLIYFSYDVKMKEKGDIPEGYSVSREKKERFSLILESASTNQTSMYLCASSPGTSGSNEQFFGPGTRLTVL.